What follows are 20 T cell receptor beta chains derived from one specimen sequenced in a study of cytomegalovirus exposure and HLA in healthy donors. PCR involved 60 Vbeta and 13 Jbeta primers. Sequencing used immunoSEQ multiplex PCR; TCRdb keeps in-frame clones, though not all of them. This sample has about 160,000 clones, with roughly four fifths found just once. Source material: PBMCs. The source of these receptors is a man aged 50-60 years in good health and CMV-seropositive.

A word on this clone: The germline gene is not matched at one end of the junction; a read error may be the cause. The J gene is TRBJ2-5, the V gene TRBV19; 7 bases align to TRBD1. The CDR3 length is 16 residues. Germline V gives CDR1 LNHDA, CDR2 SQIVND (reference sequence). The CDR3 DNA reads TGTGCCAGTAGTAAGACCGGGACAGAGTACCAAAAGACCCAGTACTTC. Its protein is CASSKTGTEYQKTQYF.

The chain uses TRBV5-6 and TRBJ2-3; weak D call: TRBD2 (6 bases). This CDR3 comprises 14 residues. Germline values: CDR1 SGHDT, CDR2 YYEEEE. Trimming took 6 bases from V and 7 from J, leaving 18 bases between them. Written as DNA, the CDR3 is TGTGCCAGCACCGCGACGAGCCGGGGGAATACGCAGTATTTT. Translating gives CASTATSRGNTQYF.

V is TRBV19 and J is TRBJ2-3; TRBD1 matches at 9 bases. CDR1 and CDR2 from the germline V gene are LNHDA and SQIVND (reference sequence). The CDR3 has 16 amino acids. V trimming: 4 bases; J trimming: 2 bases; junction bases outside the gene matches: 7. The CDR3 reads CASSRTGAMTTDTQYF. CDR3 nucleotide sequence: TGTGCCAGTAGTAGGACAGGGGCGATGACCACAGATACGCAGTATTTT.

This chain connects TRBV10-3 to TRBJ2-5, with 7 positions matching TRBD2. The CDR3 consists of 13 residues. V shed 2 bases, J shed 7 bases, and the junction held 4 bases outside the gene matches. Germline assignment: CDR1 ENHRY and CDR2 SYGVKD. CDR3 bases: TGTGCCATCAGTGAGGGCAGGGAGGGGACCCAGTACTTC. Amino acid sequence: CAISEGREGTQYF.

The V gene is TRBV7-2, the J gene TRBJ2-7; perhaps TRBD1 as D (5 bases). The CDR3 covers 13 residues. The germline gives CDR1 SGHTA, CDR2 FQGNSA. Trimming removed 5 bases from V and 1 base from J, with 9 bases in between. The CDR3 bases are TGTGCCAGCAGCCACAGACAGTCCTACGAGCAGTACTTC. The encoded protein is CASSHRQSYEQYF.

This CDR3 reads CASSSDRGAYNSPLHF. DNA for the CDR3: TGTGCCAGCAGCTCTGACAGGGGCGCCTATAATTCACCCCTCCACTTT. V usage is TRBV7-2 and J usage is TRBJ1-6; the match to TRBD1 covers 8 bases. Trimming at V came to 4 bases and at J to 2 bases, leaving 4 bases not matched to a gene. Germline V CDR1 and CDR2: SGHTA, FQGNSA. There are 16 residues in the CDR3.

This chain joins TRBV28 and TRBJ1-1; D is possibly TRBD1 (5 bases). Germline V gives CDR1 MDHEN, CDR2 SYDVKM. V lost 7 bases, J lost 5 bases, and 14 bases lay in between. The CDR3 has 13 amino acids. The CDR3 sequence: CASTTEGYTEAFF. As DNA, the CDR3 is TGTGCCAGCACTACGGAGGGGTATACTGAAGCTTTCTTT.

The chain uses TRBV19 and TRBJ2-7, with 11 nucleotides matching TRBD2. Germline assignment: CDR1 LNHDA and CDR2 SQIVND (reference sequence). The CDR3 has 16 residues. V lost 2 bases, J lost 2 bases, and 5 bases stayed unmatched. In nucleotides, the CDR3 is TGTGCCAGTAGTATAATGTTAGCGGGAGGGCCCTACGAGCAGTACTTC. Its translation is CASSIMLAGGPYEQYF.

In its sample, this clone was seen once. The chain links TRBV11-2 to TRBJ2-7; the D is unclear. Trimming took off 4 bases at V and 4 bases at J, with 8 bases between the two ends. CDR3 length: 12 residues. Looked up from germline, CDR1 is SGHAT and CDR2 is FQNNGV. The CDR3: CASSSEQYEQYF. CDR3 bases: TGTGCCAGCAGCTCCGAGCAATACGAGCAGTACTTC.

The chain uses TRBV4-3 and TRBJ1-6; possibly TRBD1 for D (5 bases). V was clipped by 0 bases and J by 9 bases, with 12 bases between them. Germline-derived CDR1 and CDR2 are LGHNA and YSLEER. This CDR3 contains 15 residues. CDR3 nucleotide sequence: TGCGCCAGCAGCCAAGATGATCAGGGTGGTTCACCCCTCCACTTT. Translation gives CASSQDDQGGSPLHF.

This chain links TRBV30 with TRBJ2-5; 11 nucleotides match TRBD1. The junction had 9 bases not matched to a gene; V was cut back by 1 base and J by 2 bases. The CDR3 is 17 amino acids. CDR1 is GTSNPN and CDR2 is SVGIG in the germline V gene (reference sequence). CDR3 protein: CAWSAGTGGLGQETQYF. The CDR3 DNA reads as TGTGCCTGGAGTGCCGGGACAGGGGGTCTGGGGCAAGAGACCCAGTACTTC.

This clone showed up just a few times. The J gene is TRBJ1-4, the V gene TRBV4-2; 11 nucleotides line up with TRBD1. Per the germline V gene, CDR1 is LGHNA and CDR2 is YNFKEQ. Losses at the gene ends were 1 base for V and 5 bases for J; bases not matched to a gene: 9. This CDR3 contains 18 residues. The CDR3 DNA reads as TGTGCCAGCAGCCAAGCCGGGACAGGGGGTCATGGGAATGAAAAACTGTTTTTT. Its protein product is CASSQAGTGGHGNEKLFF.

The chain combines TRBV4-3 with TRBJ1-3; 7 bases map to TRBD1. This CDR3 contains 15 residues. Trimming cost V 0 bases and J 6 bases; bases outside gene matches: 5. Germline V gene sequence: CDR1 LGHNA, CDR2 YSLEER. The CDR3 reads CASSQDHRGKNTIYF. The CDR3 coding sequence is TGCGCCAGCAGCCAAGACCACAGGGGCAAAAACACCATATATTTT.

V is TRBV10-3 and J is TRBJ1-2; 10 positions agree with TRBD1. Per germline, CDR1 ENHRY and CDR2 SYGVKD. The ends lost 7 bases at V and 3 bases at J; junction bases unmatched: 8. The CDR3 runs to 15 residues. The CDR3 DNA reads TGTGCCATCACTCCGGGACAGGGGTACGACTATGGCTACACCTTC. Translating gives CAITPGQGYDYGYTF.

This chain links TRBV9 with TRBJ2-7, with TRBD2 matching over 11 bases. V lost 4 bases to trimming and J lost 4 bases; unmatched junction nucleotides: 10. This CDR3 is 16 amino acids long. The germline gives CDR1 SGDLS, CDR2 YYNGEE. This chain's CDR3 is CASSPNSLAGAYEQYF. The CDR3 nucleotides read TGTGCCAGCAGCCCTAATTCACTAGCGGGAGCATACGAGCAGTACTTC.

This clone occurred a few times. At one end, the junction sequence differs from germline, possibly due to a read error. The rearrangement uses TRBV6-5 and TRBJ2-2, with 10 bases matching TRBD1. Per the germline V gene, CDR1 is MNHEY and CDR2 is SVGAGI. The CDR3 length is 14 residues. CDR3 in amino acids: CASILTGGPGELFF. The DNA for the CDR3 is TGTGCCAGCATCCTGACAGGGGGCCCCGGGGAGCTGTTTTTC.

The V gene is TRBV29-1, the J gene TRBJ2-2; the match to TRBD2 covers 8 bases. This CDR3 is 17 amino acids long. Germline-derived CDR1 and CDR2 are SQVTM and ANQGSEA. J was trimmed by 5 bases and V by 3 bases; bases with no gene match: 14. Written as DNA, the CDR3 is TGCAGCGTTGAGGTTGGGGCGGGAGGTTTGAATACCGGGGAGCTGTTTTTT. Encoded protein: CSVEVGAGGLNTGELFF.

The chain has TRBV30 and TRBJ1-6; TRBD1 matches at 9 bases. This CDR3 has 16 residues. The V gene end was trimmed by 1 base and the J gene end by 4 bases; junction bases not matched to a gene: 5. Germline V gives CDR1 GTSNPN, CDR2 SVGIG (reference sequence). CDR3 coding DNA: TGTGCCTGGAGTGCCGCCGGGACAGGGTATAATTCACCCCTCCACTTT. This encodes CAWSAAGTGYNSPLHF. The full variable domain, in which reference TRBV30 and TRBJ1-6 provide the parts outside the CDR3, is SQTIHQWPATLVQPVGSPLSLECTVEGTSNPNLYWYRQAAGRGLQLLFYSVGIGQISSEVPQNLSASRPQDRQFILSSKKLLLSDSGFYLCAWSAAGTGYNSPLHFGNGTRLTVT.

This clone was picked up one time. The chain recombines TRBV19 with TRBJ2-3; 10 nucleotides line up with TRBD1. CDR3 length equals 17 residues. Germline loops: CDR1 LNHDA, CDR2 SQIVND (reference sequence). J lost 1 base, V lost 4 bases, and 8 bases had no gene match. The DNA of the CDR3 is TGTGCCAGTAGTACCCGACAGGGGGCCTGGGGCACAGATACGCAGTATTTT. Translated: CASSTRQGAWGTDTQYF.

The rearrangement links TRBV5-1 to TRBJ2-2, with 10 bases fitting TRBD2. The germline CDR1 and CDR2 sequences are SGHRS and YFSETQ. V dropped 4 bases and J dropped 1; count of bases not matched to a gene: 7. This CDR3 has 17 amino acids. The CDR3 loop reads CASSAGLASMNTGELFF. In DNA form, the CDR3 reads TGCGCCAGCAGCGCGGGACTAGCGTCTATGAACACCGGGGAGCTGTTTTTT.